This T cell receptor (beta chain) was recorded in a study of OX40 agonist ivuxolimab in advanced cancers. The assay was immunoSEQ multiplex PCR, and TCRdb's table has in-frame clones only and misses some. The table has 75,000 to 100,000 clones, more than 85% seen once; the top ten hold around 3.4%. Comments on this clone: Its antigen is not known.

Study results and limitations: In CD8+ T cells, expanded clones were on average more numerous than in CD4+. Dose levels from 0.1 to 3.0 mg/kg saw CD4+ and CD8+ blood T cells expand clonally by week 6. Among the lowest peripheral clonal expansion occurred in 0.1-3.0 mg/kg partial responders.

Per germline, CDR1 MGHDK and CDR2 SYGVNS. The CDR3 is made up of 18 amino acids. J was trimmed by 4 bases and V by 1 base; bases with no gene match: 10. The rearrangement joins TRBV25-1 to TRBJ2-5; 12 nucleotides align to TRBD2. This receptor was identified in an adult with an advanced solid tumor such as melanoma, head and neck, liver or kidney cancer. Sequences were derived from CD4+ or CD8+ T cells sorted from blood, sampled in a trial of the OX40 agonist ivuxolimab. The CDR3 DNA reads as TGTGCCAGCAGTGAATTTATCTCTAGCGGGGGGGCCTTAGAGACCCAGTACTTC. This translates into CASSEFISSGGALETQYF.